This T cell receptor beta chain was observed in a study of shared clonotypes between healthy human individuals. Study summary: Donors, aged 18 to 49, were a couple of women and a few men.

Trimming left V 4 bases short and J 1 base short, with 14 bases between. The V gene's germline CDR1 is SGHNT and CDR2 YYREEE (reference sequence). This CDR3 is built from 15 residues. Assay execution proceeded at the deep level. Only in-frame clones appear in the TCRdb table, and some are missing; sequencing was by immunoSEQ multiplex PCR. Among 400,000 or so clones listed, 96% were seen once. All donors qualified as healthy HIV-negative adults and had experienced no recent acute infections or vaccinations. The authors combined CD45RO+ cells with CCR7-negative CD45RA+ TemRA cells as CD8 memory. This clonotype was sampled from a man between 25 and 39 years old in good health. Specimen: memory CD8+ T cells sorted from blood. Subset in this sample: CD45RO+ cells pooled with CCR7-negative TemRA cells. The chain employs TRBV5-4 and TRBJ2-5, with D possibly matching TRBD1 (6 bases). CDR3 DNA: TGTGCCAGCAGCGAGGGGACACCTCGCCAAGAGACCCAGTACTTC. As protein: CASSEGTPRQETQYF.